A selection of T cell receptor beta chains follows, all from one sample in a study of T cell responses to AZD1222 COVID-19 vaccine. TCRdb's copy holds only in-frame clones and misses some; the assay was immunoSEQ multiplex PCR. The profile shows 180,000 or so clones, roughly 92% of them singletons. Sequenced material: peripheral blood, taken on day 0 of AZD1222 vaccination. These TCRs come from an adult in good health. Each CDR3 is given with its conserved first and last residue. D genes are given only for firm matches. A row's size may be missing; if present it is once, few, many or a size class.

J,size,D,V,CDR3,DNA
TRBJ2-3,NA,NA,TRBV5-1,CASSRGSGDTQYF,TGCGCCAGCAGCCGGGGATCAGGGGATACGCAGTATTTT
TRBJ2-2,NA,NA,TRBV28,CASSWTGRAGELFF,TGTGCCAGCAGTTGGACAGGGAGGGCCGGGGAGCTGTTTTTT
TRBJ1-2,NA,TRBD1,TRBV28,CASSRPGQGFGYTF,TGTGCCAGCAGTCGTCCGGGACAGGGTTTTGGCTACACCTTC
TRBJ1-2,NA,NA,TRBV19,CASRVGYFGYTF,TGTGCCAGTAGGGTAGGTTACTTCGGCTACACCTTC
TRBJ2-1,NA,TRBD1,TRBV24-1,CATSSRDRTYNEQFF,TGTGCCACCAGTTCCCGGGACAGAACCTACAATGAGCAGTTCTTC
TRBJ1-3,once,NA,TRBV9,CASSEGGRGNTIYF,TGTGCCAGCAGCGAGGGGGGTAGGGGAAACACCATATATTTT
TRBJ1-1,NA,NA,TRBV14,CASSQLEARRTEAFF,TGTGCCAGCAGCCAATTAGAGGCAAGGAGAACTGAAGCTTTCTTT
TRBJ1-5,NA,TRBD1,TRBV6-1,CASSAVGLGQVNQPQHF,TGTGCCAGCAGTGCGGTTGGCCTGGGACAGGTCAATCAGCCCCAGCATTTT
TRBJ2-1,NA,NA,TRBV27,CASSFPGLYNEQFF,TGTGCCAGCAGTTTTCCGGGACTCTACAATGAGCAGTTCTTC
TRBJ1-5,once,NA,TRBV5-6,CASSSWGRGHQPQHF,TGTGCCAGCAGCTCCTGGGGCCGGGGGCATCAGCCCCAGCATTTT
TRBJ2-5,NA,TRBD1,TRBV10-3,CATGQGDWETQYF,TGTGCCACCGGACAGGGAGACTGGGAGACCCAGTACTTC
TRBJ2-1,few,NA,TRBV18,CASSPFRQGDNEQFF,TGTGCCAGCTCACCATTCCGGCAGGGAGACAATGAGCAGTTCTTC
TRBJ2-3,NA,TRBD1,TRBV15,CATSRHRQGMVMNTQYF,TGTGCCACCAGCAGACACCGACAGGGAATGGTGATGAATACGCAGTATTTT
TRBJ2-7,NA,NA,TRBV7-6,CASSRAGQTYEQYF,TGTGCCAGCAGCCGAGCCGGACAGACCTACGAGCAGTACTTC
TRBJ2-1,NA,TRBD2,TRBV27,CASSLSGSSYNEQFF,TGTGCCAGCAGTTTAAGCGGGAGTTCCTACAATGAGCAGTTCTTC
TRBJ1-3,NA,NA,TRBV11-2,CASSPLRGDGNTIYF,TGTGCCAGCAGCCCCCTTAGGGGGGATGGAAACACCATATATTTT
TRBJ1-1,NA,NA,TRBV7-9,CASCSDRRVNTEAFF,TGTGCCAGCTGTAGCGACAGAAGGGTGAACACTGAAGCTTTCTTT
TRBJ1-6,NA,TRBD1,TRBV6-5,CASRWGQGRGSPLHF,TGTGCCAGCAGATGGGGACAGGGACGAGGTTCACCCCTCCACTTT
TRBJ1-1,once,NA,TRBV10-3,CAITTQPRKDWSSTEAFF,TGTGCCATCACTACTCAACCACGAAAGGACTGGTCGAGCACTGAAGCTTTCTTT
TRBJ2-1,NA,NA,TRBV12-3/TRBV12-4,CASSLAWNEQFF,TGTGCCAGCAGTTTAGCCTGGAATGAGCAGTTCTTC
TRBJ2-5,once,TRBD1,TRBV24-1,CATSRQGDSETQYF,TGTGCCACCAGCCGACAGGGAGATTCTGAGACCCAGTACTTC
TRBJ1-2,NA,TRBD1,TRBV30,CAWSGQGRRDGYTF,TGTGCCTGGAGCGGACAGGGGAGGCGTGATGGCTACACCTTC
TRBJ1-6,NA,TRBD1,TRBV28,CASSKPRQGENSPLHF,TGTGCCAGCAGCAAACCCAGACAGGGGGAGAATTCACCCCTCCACTTT
TRBJ2-3,NA,TRBD2,TRBV19,CASSTSGSSQYF,TGTGCCAGTTCGACTAGCGGGTCGTCGCAGTATTTT
TRBJ2-7,NA,TRBD2,TRBV7-8,CASSSPGLAGDLGHEQYF,TGTGCCAGCAGCTCCCCGGGACTAGCGGGAGATCTAGGACACGAGCAGTACTTC
TRBJ1-4,NA,NA,TRBV6-5,CASRGGQVQDEKLFF,TGTGCCAGCAGGGGGGGCCAGGTTCAGGATGAAAAACTGTTTTTT
TRBJ2-1,NA,NA,TRBV3-1/TRBV3-2,CASSEQSINEQFF,TGTGCCAGCAGCGAGCAGTCAATCAATGAGCAGTTCTTC
TRBJ2-2,NA,NA,TRBV11-2,CASRSGRIKNTGELFF,TGTGCCAGCAGAAGTGGACGGATTAAGAACACCGGGGAGCTGTTTTTT
TRBJ1-1,NA,TRBD1,TRBV28,CASSLGGGAWTEAFF,TGTGCCAGCAGTTTAGGAGGGGGCGCATGGACTGAAGCTTTCTTT
TRBJ1-2,NA,TRBD1,TRBV7-8,CASSLRDREENGYTF,TGTGCCAGCAGCCTCCGGGACAGGGAGGAAAATGGCTACACCTTC
TRBJ1-3,NA,NA,TRBV7-9,CASSRVGNTIYF,TGTGCCAGCAGCCGTGTAGGAAACACCATATATTTT
TRBJ2-4,NA,NA,TRBV2,CASSERVNKLAKNIQYF,TGTGCCAGCAGTGAACGGGTAAACAAACTAGCCAAAAACATTCAGTACTTC
TRBJ1-2,NA,TRBD1,TRBV14,CASSQDLRGQLNYGYTF,TGTGCCAGCAGCCAAGATTTGAGGGGGCAGCTAAACTATGGCTACACCTTC
TRBJ1-2,NA,NA,TRBV9,CASSAPTGSIYGYTF,TGTGCCAGCAGCGCCCCGACAGGTAGCATCTATGGCTACACCTTC
TRBJ1-5,NA,NA,TRBV25-1,CASSEGIYSNQPQHF,TGTGCCAGCAGTGAAGGAATTTATAGCAATCAGCCCCAGCATTTT
TRBJ1-3,NA,NA,TRBV3-1/TRBV3-2,CASSPRTLTGGNTIYF,TGTGCCAGCAGCCCTCGGACACTAACAGGGGGAAACACCATATATTTT
TRBJ2-5,NA,NA,TRBV5-6,CASSLSRETQYF,TGTGCCAGCAGCCTTTCTCGGGAGACCCAGTACTTC
TRBJ1-6,NA,NA,TRBV5-1,CASSLGQANSPLHF,TGCGCCAGCAGCTTGGGACAGGCAAATTCACCCCTCCACTTT
TRBJ1-6,once,NA,TRBV10-3,CAISEFRGSDSPLHF,TGTGCCATCAGTGAGTTCCGGGGCTCTGATTCACCCCTCCACTTT
TRBJ2-7,NA,TRBD2,TRBV30,CAWSVGSGTYEQYF,TGTGCCTGGAGTGTAGGTAGCGGGACCTACGAGCAGTACTTC
TRBJ2-2,NA,NA,TRBV25-1,CASSNTGELFF,TGTGCCAGCAGTAACACCGGGGAGCTGTTTTTT
TRBJ1-1,few,NA,TRBV3-1/TRBV3-2,CASSQDRVNTEAFF,TGTGCCAGCAGCCAAGACAGAGTGAACACTGAAGCTTTCTTT
TRBJ2-3,once,TRBD1,TRBV9,CASSVAPGQGAIDTQYF,TGTGCCAGCAGCGTAGCCCCGGGACAGGGGGCAATAGATACGCAGTATTTT
TRBJ2-1,NA,NA,TRBV12-3/TRBV12-4,CASSLVGNEQFF,TGTGCCAGCAGTTTAGTGGGCAATGAGCAGTTCTTC
TRBJ1-1,NA,NA,TRBV7-2,CASSPSGHLNTEAFF,TGTGCCAGCAGCCCATCGGGACATTTGAACACTGAAGCTTTCTTT
TRBJ1-1,once,NA,TRBV11-2,CASSFPRRPEAFF,TGTGCCAGCAGCTTCCCTCGACGTCCTGAAGCTTTCTTT
TRBJ2-7,once,NA,TRBV19,CASSIGRAYEQYF,TGTGCCAGTAGTATTGGGCGGGCCTACGAGCAGTACTTC
TRBJ1-1,NA,NA,TRBV19,CASSTDGLNTEAFF,TGTGCCAGTAGTACTGACGGACTAAACACTGAAGCTTTCTTT
TRBJ1-5,NA,TRBD1,TRBV25-1,CASSGMGQGGSQPQHF,TGTGCCAGCAGTGGGATGGGACAGGGCGGGAGTCAGCCCCAGCATTTT
TRBJ1-1,NA,NA,TRBV27,CASSLSYGNTEAFF,TGTGCCAGCAGTTTAAGCTACGGGAACACTGAAGCTTTCTTT
TRBJ1-2,NA,TRBD1,TRBV2,CASSEFGTVDGYTF,TGTGCCAGCAGTGAATTTGGGACAGTCGACGGCTACACCTTC
TRBJ1-3,NA,NA,TRBV19,CASSPTNSGNTIYF,TGTGCCAGTAGTCCCACCAACTCTGGAAACACCATATATTTT